Presented here are 32 T cell receptor beta chains from one specimen sequenced in a study of cytomegalovirus exposure and HLA in healthy donors. PCR amplification relied on 60 Vbeta primers (plus 13 Jbeta primers). TCRdb's copy holds only in-frame clones and misses some; the assay was immunoSEQ multiplex PCR. The data show 120,000 or so clones, around 83% seen once. The material sequenced was PBMCs. Receptors were obtained from a human donor in good health.

This clone was detected a few times. The V and J genes are TRBV10-3 and TRBJ2-3, with 8 bases fitting TRBD2. The length of the CDR3 is 16 residues. Germline CDR1 is ENHRY and CDR2 is SYGVKD. The V segment lost 4 bases and the J segment 2 bases; nucleotides outside the gene matches: 8. The CDR3 bases are TGTGCCATCAGTGGCCGGGTAGCGGGGACCACAGATACGCAGTATTTT. Its protein is CAISGRVAGTTDTQYF.

CDR3: CASLKGGTDTQYF. For the CDR3, the DNA is TGTGCCAGTTTAAAGGGGGGCACAGATACGCAGTATTTT. The chain couples TRBV19 to TRBJ2-3; D may be TRBD1 (6 bases). V gave up 8 bases and J gave up 1 base, with 10 bases separating them. Germline V gene lookup returns CDR1 LNHDA and CDR2 SQIVND (reference sequence). This CDR3 contains 13 residues.

The gene calls are TRBV19 and TRBJ1-5, with 9 positions matching TRBD1. The CDR3 totals 17 residues. J lost 4 bases, V lost 4 bases, and 11 bases had no gene match. CDR1 and CDR2 (germline): LNHDA, SQIVND (reference sequence). CDR3 nucleotide sequence: TGTGCCAGTAGTAGGGTCGGGACAGGGACGGGGAATCAGCCCCAGCATTTT. Encoded protein: CASSRVGTGTGNQPQHF.

The chain couples TRBV6-1 to TRBJ2-1; 8 nucleotides agree with TRBD2. The J segment lost 3 bases and the V segment lost 9 bases, leaving 4 bases of the junction unmatched. This CDR3 has 13 amino acids. Looked up from germline, CDR1 is MNHNS and CDR2 is SASEGT. Here the CDR3 reads CASMTSVYNEQFF. In DNA form, the CDR3 reads TGTGCCAGTATGACTAGCGTCTACAATGAGCAGTTCTTC.

The rearrangement uses TRBV5-6 and TRBJ2-7; TRBD2 agrees at 8 bases. The junction had 12 bases not matched to a gene; V was cut back by 3 bases and J by 4 bases. The CDR3 is 16 amino acids. The germline V gene encodes CDR1 SGHDT and CDR2 YYEEEE. The CDR3 here is CASSSGGNLLGYEQYF. The CDR3 bases are TGTGCCAGCAGCTCGGGGGGGAACTTACTAGGTTACGAGCAGTACTTC.

This clone was picked up one time. The chain employs TRBV7-9 and TRBJ2-7; D ambiguous. This CDR3 region has 13 residues. CDR1 and CDR2 (germline): SEHNR, FQNEAQ (reference sequence). V was shortened by 5 bases and J by 2 bases, with 10 bases between the two germline ends. CDR3: CASSLSVTYEQYF. CDR3 DNA sequence: TGTGCCAGCAGCCTCTCCGTAACCTACGAGCAGTACTTC.

A few counts support this clone. The V gene is TRBV10-3, the J gene TRBJ1-4; the D is unclear. The germline V gene encodes CDR1 ENHRY and CDR2 SYGVKD. Trimming removed 3 bases from V and 8 bases from J, with 13 bases in between. This CDR3 region has 14 residues. The CDR3 DNA reads TGTGCCATCAGTGATTCCCGGGTAAAAGAAAAACTGTTTTTT. As protein: CAISDSRVKEKLFF.

This chain connects TRBV28 to TRBJ2-7; 7 positions match TRBD2. Germline trimming cut 5 bases from V and 9 bases from J; bases unmatched to any gene: 16. CDR1 is MDHEN, CDR2 SYDVKM, per germline. The CDR3 runs 15 residues. The CDR3 spells CASSGRGAGWEGQYF. DNA for the CDR3: TGTGCCAGCAGTGGCCGCGGGGCAGGGTGGGAGGGGCAGTACTTC.

V usage is TRBV6-1 and J usage is TRBJ1-2; TRBD1 agrees at 7 bases. The CDR3 is made up of 18 amino acids. With V trimmed by 3 bases and J by 3 bases, 16 bases remained unmatched. Per germline, CDR1 MNHNS and CDR2 SASEGT. The DNA of the CDR3 is TGTGCCAGCAGTGACCTTCCCCCCCTGGACAGGTTATACTATGGCTACACCTTC. This sequence encodes CASSDLPPLDRLYYGYTF.

The rearrangement links TRBV6-1 to TRBJ1-1, with TRBD1 matching 7 bases. The length of the CDR3 is 13 residues. The germline V gene has CDR1 MNHNS and CDR2 SASEGT. V trimming: 6 bases; J trimming: 3 bases; junction bases outside the gene matches: 4. CDR3 nucleotide sequence: TGTGCCAGCAGGGAAACAGGGGACACTGAAGCTTTCTTT. This translates into CASRETGDTEAFF.

In nucleotides, the CDR3 is TGTGCCAGCAGTGAGGGGCCGGGACAGGGTTACGGTAATTCACCCCTCCACTTT. It codes for CASSEGPGQGYGNSPLHF. The chain couples TRBV27 to TRBJ1-6; 9 bases fit TRBD1. The CDR3 runs 18 residues. V was pared by 5 bases and J by 6 bases, with 14 bases of the junction left unmatched. Germline V gene sequence: CDR1 MNHEY, CDR2 SMNVEV (reference sequence).

This chain connects TRBV7-2 to TRBJ2-5; no reliable D call. The CDR3 has 13 residues. CDR1 and CDR2 from the germline V gene are SGHTA and FQGNSA. The V gene lost 0 bases and the J gene lost 3 bases, with 5 bases spanning the gap. The CDR3 spells CASSLAREETQYF. The CDR3 region has the DNA TGTGCCAGCAGCTTAGCCCGGGAAGAGACCCAGTACTTC.

This chain uses TRBV28 with TRBJ1-2; D unresolved. The V end lost 8 bases, the J end lost 0 bases, and 7 bases lay between the germline ends. Germline loops: CDR1 MDHEN, CDR2 SYDVKM. This CDR3 region has 12 residues. The CDR3 bases are TGTGCCAGCCAACTAGCTAACTATGGCTACACCTTC. Amino acid sequence: CASQLANYGYTF.

Here the CDR3 reads CASSLASGGSYEQYF. The CDR3 bases are TGTGCCAGCAGTTTGGCTAGCGGGGGATCCTACGAGCAGTACTTC. The chain joins TRBV27 to TRBJ2-7; TRBD2 matches at 10 bases. J gave up 1 base and V 3 bases, and 3 bases lay outside the gene matches. The CDR3 runs 15 residues. CDR1 is MNHEY and CDR2 is SMNVEV in the germline V gene (reference sequence).

The sample holds a few counts of this clone. CDR3 residues: CASRPAGVSYEQYF. The DNA of the CDR3 is TGTGCCAGCAGGCCGGCAGGGGTAAGCTACGAGCAGTACTTC. This chain uses TRBV6-5 with TRBJ2-7; D perhaps matches TRBD1 (6 bases). The ends were cut back, 6 bases at V and 3 bases at J, with 15 bases in the middle. This CDR3 spans 14 amino acids. Germline values: CDR1 MNHEY, CDR2 SVGAGI.

This sequence joins TRBV2 and TRBJ1-2, with D possibly matching TRBD1 (6 bases). V lost 7 bases and J 0 bases, leaving 6 bases between the germline ends. CDR1 and CDR2 (germline): SNHLY, FYNNEI. CDR3 length: 12 residues. CDR3 protein: CASNRANYGYTF. The CDR3 DNA follows: TGTGCCAGCAACAGGGCTAACTATGGCTACACCTTC.

The J gene is TRBJ2-5, the V gene TRBV7-9; tentative D call: TRBD1 (5 bases). Looked up from germline, CDR1 is SEHNR and CDR2 is FQNEAQ (reference sequence). This CDR3 comprises 13 residues. Trimming took 0 bases from V and 4 from J, leaving 6 bases between them. The CDR3 region is CASSLAQGETQYF. CDR3 DNA: TGTGCCAGCAGCTTAGCTCAGGGAGAGACCCAGTACTTC.

J is TRBJ2-5 and V is TRBV25-1, with a weak D call TRBD1 (8 bases). The germline V and J ends were trimmed by 3 bases and 2 bases, with 13 bases remaining between them. Germline CDR1 MGHDK, CDR2 SYGVNS. This CDR3 contains 15 residues. The DNA for the CDR3 is TGTGCCAGCAGTGACCCACAGGGGGGGCAAGAGACCCAGTACTTC. The encoded protein is CASSDPQGGQETQYF.

This clone has more than one count but fewer than ten. The rearrangement uses TRBV6-1 and TRBJ1-4; D is possibly TRBD1 (6 bases). The CDR3 consists of 16 residues. Germline V gene sequence: CDR1 MNHNS, CDR2 SASEGT. V was pared by 4 bases and J by 4 bases, with 16 bases between. CDR3 residues: CASSGKGEYLNEKLFF. DNA for the CDR3: TGTGCCAGCAGTGGAAAGGGGGAGTATCTTAATGAAAAACTGTTTTTT.

About this clone itself: Germline and junction disagree at one end, which may indicate a read error. The V call is TRBV7-9, the J call TRBJ1-3; 8 nucleotides line up with TRBD1. Germline CDR1 is SEHNR and CDR2 is FQNEAQ (reference sequence). The length of the CDR3 is 15 residues. The CDR3 nucleotides are TGTTCCAGCAGCCCCCCCGGGACAGGCGAAAACACCATATATTTT. Its translation is CSSSPPGTGENTIYF.

This clone was seen only once. The V and J genes are TRBV5-4 and TRBJ1-1; TRBD1 matches 7 bases. The ends lost 4 bases at V and 2 bases at J; junction bases unmatched: 5. Germline CDR1 and CDR2: SGHNT and YYREEE (reference sequence). The CDR3 consists of 14 residues. The CDR3 loop is CASSLWTGNTEAFF. Written as DNA, the CDR3 is TGTGCCAGCAGCCTATGGACAGGTAACACTGAAGCTTTCTTT.

The CDR3 sequence: CASNRGGADTQYF. As DNA, the CDR3 is TGTGCCAGTAATAGGGGGGGAGCAGATACGCAGTATTTT. The chain couples TRBV19 to TRBJ2-3; weak D call: TRBD2 (7 bases). Germline loops: CDR1 LNHDA, CDR2 SQIVND (reference sequence). This CDR3 is built from 13 residues. Trimming left V 7 bases short and J 4 bases short, with 12 bases between.

This rearrangement joins TRBV19 to TRBJ1-1; tentatively, D is TRBD1 (5 bases). From germline, CDR1 is LNHDA and CDR2 SQIVND (reference sequence). The CDR3 spans 14 residues. Trimming cost V 7 bases and J 4 bases, with 16 bases left between them. The CDR3 coding sequence is TGTGCCAGTACAACTCCGGGGGTCAGCACTGAAGCTTTCTTT. It specifies CASTTPGVSTEAFF.

CDR3 sequence reads: CASMGPGGMDTQYF. The CDR3 DNA reads as TGTGCCAGCATGGGGCCAGGGGGAATGGATACGCAGTATTTT. V usage is TRBV2 and J usage is TRBJ2-3; TRBD1 matches at 7 bases. Germline V gene sequence: CDR1 SNHLY, CDR2 FYNNEI. The CDR3 is 14 amino acids. J was trimmed by 6 bases and V by 7 bases; bases with no gene match: 10.

This chain connects TRBV7-9 to TRBJ1-3; possibly TRBD1 for D (6 bases). CDR3 length: 14 amino acids. V lost 2 bases and J 3 bases, leaving 8 bases between the germline ends. In germline, CDR1 is SEHNR, CDR2 FQNEAQ (reference sequence). The CDR3 nucleotides are TGTGCCAGCAGCTTACCGACAGGTGGAAACACCATATATTTT. Amino acids: CASSLPTGGNTIYF.

V usage is TRBV4-1 and J usage is TRBJ2-1; D is perhaps TRBD1 (6 bases). There are 17 residues in the CDR3. Trimming left V 3 bases short and J 2 bases short, with 17 bases between. Germline CDR1 and CDR2: MGHRA and YSYEKL. CDR3 residues: CASSQDSGDRPYNEQFF. In DNA, the CDR3 is TGCGCCAGCAGCCAGGACAGTGGGGATAGGCCCTACAATGAGCAGTTCTTC.

This clone was observed a few times. The V gene is TRBV19, the J gene TRBJ1-1, with D possibly TRBD1 on 5 matching bases. The CDR3 has 14 amino acids. The germline CDR1 and CDR2 sequences are LNHDA and SQIVND (reference sequence). V was trimmed by 5 bases and J by 3 bases, leaving 13 bases between them. For the CDR3, the DNA is TGTGCCAGTAGTGTGACGGGAGGGGACACTGAAGCTTTCTTT. The encoded protein is CASSVTGGDTEAFF.

The V and J genes are TRBV19 and TRBJ2-5; 8 positions agree with TRBD1. The DNA end favors TRBJ2-7, so the J call may be wrong. This CDR3 has 14 amino acids. Germline CDR1 reads LNHDA; CDR2 reads SQIVND (reference sequence). The CDR3 loop reads CASSIGTGSYEQYF. For the CDR3, the DNA is TGTGCCAGTAGTATCGGGACAGGCTCCTACGAGCAGTACTTC.

This chain uses TRBV18 with TRBJ1-1; 7 nucleotides line up with TRBD1. The CDR3 totals 16 residues. The junction had 9 bases not matched to a gene; V was cut back by 2 bases and J by 3 bases. Germline lookup yields CDR1 KGHSH and CDR2 LQKENI. The CDR3 spells CASSPELPRGDTEAFF. The CDR3 DNA reads as TGTGCCAGCTCACCAGAGTTACCCAGGGGGGACACTGAAGCTTTCTTT.

This clone was seen a handful of times. This chain joins TRBV4-1 and TRBJ1-2; 7 nucleotides match TRBD1. CDR3 length: 18 residues. Germline V gene sequence: CDR1 MGHRA, CDR2 YSYEKL. V dropped 0 bases and J dropped 2; count of bases not matched to a gene: 12. The CDR3 sequence: CASSQEEGRTGGNYGYTF. The CDR3 region has the DNA TGCGCCAGCAGCCAAGAAGAGGGCCGGACAGGAGGGAACTATGGCTACACCTTC.

The V call is TRBV6-5, the J call TRBJ2-2; the D is unclear. V gave up 6 bases and J gave up 7 bases, with 9 bases separating them. Germline-derived CDR1 and CDR2 are MNHEY and SVGAGI. The CDR3 loop spans 12 amino acids. CDR3 loop: CASRFRGGELFF. The CDR3 bases are TGTGCCAGCAGATTCCGCGGCGGGGAGCTGTTTTTT.

The J gene is TRBJ2-5, the V gene TRBV6-1; TRBD2 aligns across 7 bases. V shed 5 bases and J 2 bases; nucleotides not matched to a gene: 8. The CDR3 runs 15 residues. CDR1 and CDR2 (germline): MNHNS, SASEGT. The CDR3: CASSKLSGDQETQYF. The CDR3 DNA follows: TGTGCCAGCAGTAAACTGAGCGGGGATCAAGAGACCCAGTACTTC.